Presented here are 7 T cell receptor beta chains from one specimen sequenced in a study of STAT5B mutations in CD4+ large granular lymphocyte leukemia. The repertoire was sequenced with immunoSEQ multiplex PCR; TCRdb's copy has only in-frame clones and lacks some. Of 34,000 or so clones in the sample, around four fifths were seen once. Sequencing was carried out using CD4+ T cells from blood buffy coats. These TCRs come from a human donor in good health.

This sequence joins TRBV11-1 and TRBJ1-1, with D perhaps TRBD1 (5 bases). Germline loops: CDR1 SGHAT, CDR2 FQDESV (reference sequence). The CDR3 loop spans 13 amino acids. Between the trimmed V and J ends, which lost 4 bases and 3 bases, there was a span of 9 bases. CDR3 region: CASSSLGDTEAFF. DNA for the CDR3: TGTGCCAGCAGCTCGTTGGGGGACACTGAAGCTTTCTTT.

The CDR3 DNA follows: TGTGCCAGCTCGGGCGAGAGGGGAGCGGTGTTCTTC. Encoded protein: CASSGERGAVFF. The rearrangement uses TRBV6-4 and TRBJ2-1; D tentatively fits TRBD1 or TRBD2 (5 bases each). Germline-derived CDR1 and CDR2 are MRHNA and SNTAGT. Trimming took off 8 bases at V and 15 bases at J, with 20 bases between the two ends. This CDR3 is 12 amino acids long.

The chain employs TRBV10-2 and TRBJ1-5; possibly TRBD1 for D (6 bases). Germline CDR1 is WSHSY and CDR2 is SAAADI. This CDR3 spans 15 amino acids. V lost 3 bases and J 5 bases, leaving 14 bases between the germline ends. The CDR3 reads CASSDGQSGYQPQHF. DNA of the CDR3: TGCGCCAGCAGTGATGGACAGTCCGGGTATCAGCCCCAGCATTTT.

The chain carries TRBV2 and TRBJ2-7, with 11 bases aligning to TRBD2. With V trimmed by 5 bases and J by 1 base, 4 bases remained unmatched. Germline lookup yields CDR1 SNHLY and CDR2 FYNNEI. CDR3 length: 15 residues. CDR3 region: CASSPGLAESYEQYF. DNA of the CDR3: TGTGCCAGCAGTCCGGGACTAGCGGAATCCTACGAGCAGTACTTC.

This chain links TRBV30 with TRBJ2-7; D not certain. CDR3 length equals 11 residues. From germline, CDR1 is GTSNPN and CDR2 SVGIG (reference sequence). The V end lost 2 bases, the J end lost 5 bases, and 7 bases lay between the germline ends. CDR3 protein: CAWSRRDEQYF. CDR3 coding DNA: TGTGCCTGGAGTCGTAGAGACGAGCAGTACTTC.

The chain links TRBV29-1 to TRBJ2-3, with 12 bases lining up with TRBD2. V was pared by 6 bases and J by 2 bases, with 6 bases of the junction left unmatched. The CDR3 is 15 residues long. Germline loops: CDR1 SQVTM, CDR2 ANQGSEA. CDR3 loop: CSVGLAGHLTDTQYF. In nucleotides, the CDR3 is TGCAGCGTGGGACTAGCGGGCCACCTCACAGATACGCAGTATTTT.

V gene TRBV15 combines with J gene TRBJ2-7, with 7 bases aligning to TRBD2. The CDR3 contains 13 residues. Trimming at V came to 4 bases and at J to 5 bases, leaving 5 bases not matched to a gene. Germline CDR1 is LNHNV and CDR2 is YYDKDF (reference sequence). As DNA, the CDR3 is TGTGCCACCAGCATTATGGGAGGGAACGAGCAGTACTTC. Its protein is CATSIMGGNEQYF. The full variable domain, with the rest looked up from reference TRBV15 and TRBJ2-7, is DAMVIQNPRYQVTQFGKPVTLSCSQTLNHNVMYWYQQKSSQAPKLLFHYYDKDFNNEADTPDNFQSRRPNTSFCFLDIRSPGLGDTAMYLCATSIMGGNEQYFGPGTRLTVT.